The clone carrying this T cell receptor (beta chain) appeared many times. Antigen unknown. The sample originates from a study of T cells in Graves' hyperthyroidism and ophthalmopathy. Study results and limitations: The majority of expanded thyroid clonotypes above 0.001 also appeared in blood.

Amplified TCR beta CDR3 regions derived from RNA transcripts. The primer set for the first-round RT-PCR of the TCR CDR3 was HTBI. From the multiplex PCR reads, TCRdb called clonotypes with MiXCR, one entry per CDR3 protein. The data show 300,000 to 400,000 distinct CDR3 sequences, around 23% seen once. Each patient was aged 18 to 65 and had newly diagnosed hyperthyroidism of under 2 months' duration. This TCR derives from a woman between 50 and 59 years old with Graves' hyperthyroidism. The sequencing sample was made of blood.

In DNA, the CDR3 is TGTGCCAGCACCGAGACTGGTAGAACTGAAGCTTTCTTT. Encoded protein: CASTETGRTEAFF. The V gene is TRBV28, the J gene TRBJ1-1; no clear D. Looked up from germline, CDR1 is MDHEN and CDR2 is SYDVKM. The CDR3 is made up of 13 amino acids. Trimming shortened V by 7 bases and J by 5 bases, and 14 bases separated the two germline ends.